The rows below give T cell receptor beta chains drawn from one sample of a study of metastatic and nonmetastatic thyroid tumors. TCRdb re-clonotyped the PCR reads through MiXCR. The sample holds tens of thousands of clones, approximately 20% seen once. Sample: blood. Receptors were obtained from a male donor with papillary thyroid cancer or a benign thyroid nodule (not recorded which). Some clones in this sample may be carry-over from other donors' samples. The CDR3 runs from the conserved cysteine through the conserved F or W. The D gene is left open where the match is weak. A clone size is listed for some rows: how often the clone was seen (once, few, many), or a class if it is expanded.

J gene | V gene | clone size | D gene | CDR3 protein | CDR3 DNA
TRBJ1-5 | TRBV25-1 | - | TRBD1 | CASSGGVGQGYSNQPQHF | TGTGCCAGCAGTGGGGGAGTAGGACAGGGATATAGCAATCAGCCCCAGCATTTT
TRBJ1-3 | TRBV19 | many | - | CASSMGIYSGNTIYF | TGTGCCAGTAGTATGGGCATTTACTCTGGAAACACCATATATTTT
TRBJ2-7 | TRBV5-6 | - | - | CASSTRRDWYEQYF | TGTGCCAGCAGCACCCGACGGGATTGGTACGAGCAGTACTTC
TRBJ2-7 | TRBV7-2 | many | TRBD1 | CASSKRTGGSYEQYF | TGTGCCAGCAGCAAACGGACAGGGGGGAGCTACGAGCAGTACTTC
TRBJ2-1 | TRBV5-1 | - | - | CASSLVRVAYNEQFF | TGCGCCAGCAGCTTGGTAAGGGTAGCCTACAATGAGCAGTTCTTC
TRBJ2-2 | TRBV6-5 | many | - | CASSYSPGTPNTGELFF | TGTGCCAGCAGTTACTCCCCCGGGACCCCTAACACCGGGGAGCTGTTTTTT
TRBJ1-2 | TRBV2 | many | - | CASSDPGQVPGVGYTF | TGTGCCAGCAGTGACCCCGGGCAGGTACCTGGAGTTGGCTACACCTTC
TRBJ1-1 | TRBV12-3/TRBV12-4 | few | - | CASSFRGYEAFF | TGTGCCAGCAGTTTTAGGGGGTATGAAGCTTTCTTT
TRBJ1-1 | TRBV28 | many | - | CASMGGPEAFF | TGTGCCAGCATGGGGGGGCCTGAAGCTTTCTTT
TRBJ2-3 | TRBV28 | - | TRBD2 | CASSPLGGLAGADTQYF | TGTGCCAGCAGTCCCCTAGGGGGACTAGCGGGGGCAGATACGCAGTATTTT
TRBJ1-6 | TRBV5-1 | - | - | CASSYAFYNSPLHF | TGCGCCAGCAGTTACGCTTTCTATAATTCACCCCTCCACTTT
TRBJ2-3 | TRBV5-1 | many | - | CASSWAVSDTQYF | TGCGCCAGCAGCTGGGCAGTATCCGATACGCAGTATTTT
TRBJ2-1 | TRBV20-1 | once | TRBD2 | CSATGTSGYSYNEQFF | TGCAGTGCAACCGGGACTAGCGGATACTCCTACAATGAGCAGTTCTTC
TRBJ1-1 | TRBV20-1 | many | TRBD1 | CSARDRINTEAFF | TGCAGTGCTAGGGACAGGATCAACACTGAAGCTTTCTTT